Sequencing of this T cell receptor beta chain was carried out in a study of cytomegalovirus exposure and HLA in healthy donors. Study findings and constraints: Later analysis showed most CMV-associated TCR beta chains appearing HLA-restricted.

With regard to this clone: Its target is unknown.

Amplification used 60 Vbeta primers and 13 Jbeta primers. Libraries were prepared by immunoSEQ multiplex PCR; TCRdb keeps only in-frame clonotypes and omits some of them. Its table records about 200,000 clones. The V gene's germline CDR1 is DFQATT and CDR2 SNEGSKA (reference sequence). CDR3 length equals 11 residues. V was cut by 2 bases and J by 6 bases, with 4 bases left in between. Material: PBMCs. The source of this sequence is a girl aged 2 to 9 in good health and CMV-seropositive. This sequence joins TRBV20-1 and TRBJ1-4; D not certain. The CDR3 DNA follows: TGCAGTGCTAGACGGGATGAAAAACTGTTTTTT. It encodes CSARRDEKLFF.